A single sample is the source of the 22 T cell receptor beta chains below, sequenced in a study of glioma-infiltrating T cells. The iRepertoire nested amplicon-rescue multiplex PCR amplified TCR alpha and beta CDR3s from RNA. From the multiplex PCR reads, TCRdb called clonotypes with MiXCR, one entry per CDR3 protein. The sample records more than 20,000 distinct CDR3 sequences, roughly 24% being singletons. Sequenced input: glioma tissue, nonneoplastic brain tissue, or PBMCs (not recorded which). The receptor source for this set is a human donor with low-grade glioma or glioblastoma, undergoing nonglioma brain surgery, or in good health (not recorded which).

This clonotype was observed a few times. The V call is TRBV7-2, the J call TRBJ2-5; 10 positions agree with TRBD1. The CDR3 is 17 amino acids. Germline CDR1 and CDR2: SGHTA and FQGNSA. Germline trimming cut 4 bases from V and 7 bases from J; bases unmatched to any gene: 15. The CDR3 region is CASSSKKPGQGPVTQYF. CDR3 DNA: TGTGCCAGCAGCTCCAAGAAACCGGGACAGGGGCCCGTGACCCAGTACTTC. Full variable domain (rest looked up from reference TRBV7-2 and TRBJ2-5): GAGVSQSPSNKVTEKGKDVELRCDPISGHTALYWYRQSLGQGLEFLIYFQGNSAPDKSGLPSDRFSAERTGGSVSTLTIQRTQQEDSAVYLCASSSKKPGQGPVTQYFGPGTRLLVL.

This clonotype was seen ten or more times. The chain couples TRBV12-3 or TRBV12-4 to TRBJ2-5; 11 nucleotides align to TRBD1. The J segment lost 4 bases and the V segment lost 5 bases, leaving 3 bases of the junction unmatched. CDR3 size: 14 residues. The CDR3 DNA reads as TGTGCCAGCAGTCAGGGACAGGGGGGAGAGACCCAGTACTTC. As protein: CASSQGQGGETQYF.

The table lists this clonotype with a count of one. A much larger clone lies one base from this, so it may be a read error. The genes are TRBV28 and TRBJ2-3; possibly TRBD1 for D (5 bases). Trimming left V 4 bases short and J 3 bases short, with 14 bases between. This CDR3 spans 15 amino acids. CDR1 is MDHEN and CDR2 is SYDVKM in the germline V gene. In DNA, the CDR3 is TGTGCCAGCAGTTCCACAGGTACAAGAACAGATACGCAGTATTTT. It translates to CASSSTGTRTDTQYF.

This clonotype was picked up many times. The rearrangement joins TRBV20-1 to TRBJ1-4; D may be TRBD1 (5 bases). V was cut by 0 bases and J by 6 bases, with 17 bases left in between. Per the germline V gene, CDR1 is DFQATT and CDR2 is SNEGSKA (reference sequence). CDR3 length: 16 residues. CDR3 coding DNA: TGCAGTGCTAGAGACCCCAGAGGGACCGACGATGAAAAACTGTTTTTT. This codes for CSARDPRGTDDEKLFF.

This clonotype was observed at least ten times. The rearrangement uses TRBV7-6 and TRBJ2-5; D ambiguous. V gave up 4 bases and J gave up 7 bases, with 10 bases separating them. This CDR3 contains 12 residues. Germline V lookup: CDR1 SGHVS, CDR2 FNYEAQ. DNA for the CDR3: TGTGCCAGCAGCTCGGATAAAGGGACCCAGTACTTC. Translated, it gives CASSSDKGTQYF. Full variable domain (rest looked up from reference TRBV7-6 and TRBJ2-5): GAGVSQSPRYKVTKRGQDVALRCDPISGHVSLYWYRQALGQGPEFLTYFNYEAQQDKSGLPNDRFSAERPEGSISTLTIQRTEQRDSAMYRCASSSDKGTQYFGPGTRLLVL.

The chain employs TRBV6-2 or TRBV6-3 and TRBJ2-7; TRBD2 agrees at 10 bases. The junction had 15 bases not matched to a gene; V was cut back by 7 bases and J by 12 bases. This CDR3 is built from 14 residues. Germline V gene sequence: CDR1 MNHEY, CDR2 SVGEGT. CDR3 region: CASTLLAGNYEAYF. CDR3 nucleotide sequence: TGTGCCAGCACCCTACTAGCGGGGAACTACGAGGCGTACTTC.

This clonotype was picked up many times. The CDR3 loop reads CASDNRHNEQFF. CDR3 in DNA: TGTGCCAGCGATAACAGACACAATGAGCAGTTCTTC. The chain carries TRBV6-2 or TRBV6-3 and TRBJ2-1; no firm D call. Germline assignment: CDR1 MNHEY and CDR2 SVGEGT. V was pared by 8 bases and J by 5 bases, with 10 bases between. This CDR3 is built from 12 residues.

This clonotype was detected a few times. V and J are TRBV29-1 and TRBJ2-4; the match to TRBD1 covers 10 bases. V lost 6 bases and J lost 6; bases outside the gene matches: 2. From germline, CDR1 is SQVTM and CDR2 ANQGSEA. The CDR3 consists of 12 residues. The DNA of the CDR3 is TGCAGCGTGGGACAGGGGCGAAACATTCAGTACTTC. Translation: CSVGQGRNIQYF.

On this clonotype: Germline and junction disagree at one end, which may indicate a read error. The V gene is TRBV12-3 or TRBV12-4, the J gene TRBJ2-2, with D maybe TRBD2 (6 bases). The CDR3 has 15 residues. Here the CDR3 reads CASSLNTGSTGGLFF. In DNA form, the CDR3 reads TGTGCCAGCAGTTTAAATACTGGGAGCACCGGGGGGCTGTTTTTT.

In regard to this clonotype: The germline gene is not matched at one end of the junction; a read error may be the cause. The chain joins TRBV7-3 to TRBJ2-1; D is ambiguous. The germline CDR1 and CDR2 sequences are SGHTA and FQGTGA. The CDR3 length is 13 residues. CDR3 nucleotide sequence: TGTGCCAGCAGCTTGGGCTCCTACAATGGGCAGTTCTTC. This codes for CASSLGSYNGQFF.

This clonotype has a count of ten or more. The gene calls are TRBV27 and TRBJ2-7; D gene uncertain. CDR1 is MNHEY, CDR2 SMNVEV, per germline (reference sequence). V was cut by 0 bases and J by 2 bases, with 8 bases left in between. CDR3 length equals 14 residues. CDR3 residues: CASSLSARPYEQYF. CDR3 sequence (DNA): TGTGCCAGCAGTTTATCGGCCCGACCCTACGAGCAGTACTTC.

Many counts were recorded for this clonotype. The V call is TRBV6-2 or TRBV6-3, the J call TRBJ2-7, with D possibly TRBD1 on 5 matching bases. The CDR3 is 13 amino acids. With 4 bases removed from V and 1 base from J, the gap between germline ends came to 8 bases. CDR1 MNHEY and CDR2 SVGEGT come from the germline V gene. The CDR3 reads CASSFTGSYEQYF. The CDR3 region has the DNA TGTGCCAGCAGTTTCACAGGATCCTACGAGCAGTACTTC.

This clonotype has ten or more counts. V is TRBV6-1 and J is TRBJ2-3; 8 bases agree with TRBD2. Trimming cost V 3 bases and J 4 bases; bases outside gene matches: 24. This CDR3 has 21 amino acids. CDR1 is MNHNS and CDR2 is SASEGT in the germline V gene. The CDR3 reads CASSDPFGSGGQRGRPDTQYF. The CDR3 DNA is TGTGCCAGCAGTGACCCTTTCGGAAGCGGGGGCCAGAGGGGTCGTCCAGATACGCAGTATTTT.

This clonotype showed up many times. The rearrangement joins TRBV20-1 to TRBJ2-1; 7 nucleotides align to TRBD2. V trimming: 1 base; J trimming: 4 bases; junction bases outside the gene matches: 4. The CDR3 sequence is 14 residues long. In germline, CDR1 is DFQATT, CDR2 SNEGSKA (reference sequence). In nucleotides, the CDR3 is TGCAGTGCTAGAGGGCTAGCGGTTTACAATGAGCAGTTCTTC. This sequence encodes CSARGLAVYNEQFF.

This clonotype was seen more than once but under ten times. This chain uses TRBV5-4 with TRBJ1-1; 7 bases line up with TRBD1. V was clipped by 2 bases and J by 2 bases; unmatched bases: 6. Germline V gene lookup returns CDR1 SGHNT and CDR2 YYREEE (reference sequence). The CDR3 covers 15 residues. Here the CDR3 DNA reads TGTGCCAGCAGCTTAGTAACAGGGGCCAACACTGAAGCTTTCTTT. This sequence encodes CASSLVTGANTEAFF.

This clonotype was picked up a small number of times. This chain joins TRBV18 and TRBJ2-5, with a tentative D call TRBD1 (6 bases). With 4 bases removed from V and 3 bases from J, the gap between germline ends came to 15 bases. This CDR3 spans 15 amino acids. Germline-derived CDR1 and CDR2 are KGHSH and LQKENI. The DNA of the CDR3 is TGTGCCAGCTCACTAGAGTCCGGGACAAAAGAGACCCAGTACTTC. Its translation is CASSLESGTKETQYF.

This clonotype was counted at least ten times. The rearrangement uses TRBV28 and TRBJ2-1; 10 bases are a match to TRBD1. Germline CDR1 and CDR2: MDHEN and SYDVKM. This CDR3 spans 15 amino acids. V was clipped by 2 bases and J by 6 bases; unmatched bases: 4. In nucleotides, the CDR3 is TGTGCCAGCAGTTTAATTGGGACAGGGGTCAATGAGCAGTTCTTC. Its translation: CASSLIGTGVNEQFF.

Many counts were recorded for this clonotype. The chain recombines TRBV24-1 with TRBJ2-3; 9 bases fit TRBD2. V was clipped by 4 bases and J by 5 bases; unmatched bases: 9. The germline V gene has CDR1 KGHDR and CDR2 SFDVKD. The CDR3 covers 16 residues. The CDR3 nucleotides read TGTGCCACCAGTGAACATAGCGGGGGCAAGGGAGATACGCAGTATTTT. Amino acid sequence: CATSEHSGGKGDTQYF.

This clonotype has more than one count but fewer than ten. The V call is TRBV10-3, the J call TRBJ1-2, with 10 bases identical to TRBD1. CDR1 and CDR2 (germline): ENHRY, SYGVKD. V shed 7 bases and J 4 bases; nucleotides not matched to a gene: 6. This CDR3 contains 14 residues. In DNA form, the CDR3 reads TGTGCCATCATGGGGACAGGGGAAGGCTATGGCTACACCTTC. It encodes CAIMGTGEGYGYTF.

V and J are TRBV3-1 and TRBJ1-1, with D possibly being TRBD1 (5 bases). The length of the CDR3 is 13 residues. The V end lost 4 bases, the J end lost 6 bases, and 12 bases lay between the germline ends. Per germline, CDR1 LGHDT and CDR2 YNNKEL (reference sequence). CDR3 loop: CASSRGGSPEAFF. The CDR3 nucleotides read TGTGCCAGCAGCCGGGGGGGATCCCCTGAAGCTTTCTTT.

Ten or more counts support this clonotype. The rearrangement uses TRBV5-4 and TRBJ2-1; D remains ambiguous. Trimming shortened V by 4 bases and J by 7 bases, and 12 bases separated the two germline ends. CDR1 is SGHNT and CDR2 is YYREEE in the germline V gene (reference sequence). This CDR3 has 13 amino acids. This chain's CDR3 is CASSIGSKNEQFF. The CDR3 DNA reads TGTGCCAGCAGCATAGGGTCCAAGAATGAGCAGTTCTTC.

This clonotype occurred a few times. The chain links TRBV10-3 to TRBJ2-3, with unresolved D. This CDR3 spans 14 amino acids. V was clipped by 5 bases and J by 5 bases, with 14 bases between them. Germline CDR1 is ENHRY and CDR2 is SYGVKD. The CDR3 nucleotides read TGTGCCATCAGTATTGGGGTCGATGGAGATACGCAGTATTTT. It specifies CAISIGVDGDTQYF.